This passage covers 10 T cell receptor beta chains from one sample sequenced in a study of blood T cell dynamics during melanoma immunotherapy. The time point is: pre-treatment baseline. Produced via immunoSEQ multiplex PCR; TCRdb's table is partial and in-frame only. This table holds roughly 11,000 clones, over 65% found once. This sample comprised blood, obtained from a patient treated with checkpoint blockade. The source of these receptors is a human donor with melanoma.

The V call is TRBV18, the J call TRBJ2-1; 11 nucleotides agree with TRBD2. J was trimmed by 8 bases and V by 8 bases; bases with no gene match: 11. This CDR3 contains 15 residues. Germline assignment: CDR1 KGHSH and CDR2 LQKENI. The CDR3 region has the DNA TGTGCCAGCCTTCAACTAGCGGGAGATTACGATGAGCAGTTCTTC. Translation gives CASLQLAGDYDEQFF.

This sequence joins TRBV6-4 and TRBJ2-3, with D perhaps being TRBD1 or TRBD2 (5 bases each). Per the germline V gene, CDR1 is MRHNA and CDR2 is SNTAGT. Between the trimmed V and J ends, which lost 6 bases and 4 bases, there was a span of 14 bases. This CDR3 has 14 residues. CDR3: CASRPGPRSDTQYF. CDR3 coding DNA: TGTGCCAGCAGACCGGGACCCCGGTCAGATACGCAGTATTTT.

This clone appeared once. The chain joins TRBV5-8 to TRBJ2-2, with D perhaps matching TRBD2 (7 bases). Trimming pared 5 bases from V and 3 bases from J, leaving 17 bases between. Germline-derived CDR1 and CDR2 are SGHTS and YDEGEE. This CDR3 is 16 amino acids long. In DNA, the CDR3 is TGTGCCAGCAGATGGGGGCGAACTAGCGACACCGGGGAGCTGTTTTTT. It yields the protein CASRWGRTSDTGELFF.

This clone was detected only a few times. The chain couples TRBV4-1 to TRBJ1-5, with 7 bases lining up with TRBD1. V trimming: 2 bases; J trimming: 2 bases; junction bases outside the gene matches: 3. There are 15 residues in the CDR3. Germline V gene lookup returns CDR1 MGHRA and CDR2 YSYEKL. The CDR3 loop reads CASSQRGTGNQPQHF. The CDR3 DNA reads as TGCGCCAGCAGCCAACGAGGGACAGGCAATCAGCCCCAGCATTTT.

The CDR3 region is CASTGTIPYEQYF. The CDR3 DNA is TGTGCCAGCACCGGGACAATTCCCTACGAGCAGTACTTC. This chain connects TRBV6-1 to TRBJ2-7, with D possibly matching TRBD1 (6 bases). CDR1 MNHNS and CDR2 SASEGT come from the germline V gene. V lost 7 bases and J 2 bases, leaving 12 bases between the germline ends. The CDR3 runs to 13 residues.

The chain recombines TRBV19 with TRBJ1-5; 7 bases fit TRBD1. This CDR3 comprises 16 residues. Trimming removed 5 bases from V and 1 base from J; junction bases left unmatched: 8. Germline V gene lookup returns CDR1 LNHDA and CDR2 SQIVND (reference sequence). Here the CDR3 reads CASSAAGTDSNQPQHF. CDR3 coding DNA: TGTGCCAGTAGTGCAGCCGGGACAGACAGCAATCAGCCCCAGCATTTT.

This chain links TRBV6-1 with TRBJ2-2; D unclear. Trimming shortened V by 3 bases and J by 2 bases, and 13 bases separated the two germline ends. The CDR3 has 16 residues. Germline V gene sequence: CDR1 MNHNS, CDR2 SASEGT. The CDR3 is CASSDFLRRNTGELFF. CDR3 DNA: TGTGCCAGCAGTGATTTCCTTAGGCGAAACACCGGGGAGCTGTTTTTT.

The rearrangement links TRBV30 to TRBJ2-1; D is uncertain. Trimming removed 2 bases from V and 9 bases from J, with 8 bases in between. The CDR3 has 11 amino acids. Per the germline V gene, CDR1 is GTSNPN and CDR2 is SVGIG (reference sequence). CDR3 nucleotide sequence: TGTGCCTGGAGTACTAAGTTTGAGCAGTTCTTC. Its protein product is CAWSTKFEQFF.

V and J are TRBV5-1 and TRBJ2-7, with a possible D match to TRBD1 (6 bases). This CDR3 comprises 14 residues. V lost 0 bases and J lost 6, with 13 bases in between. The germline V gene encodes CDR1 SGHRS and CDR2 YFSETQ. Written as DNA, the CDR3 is TGCGCCAGCAGCTTGGCTACAGGGAACGGCGAGCAGTACTTC. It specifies CASSLATGNGEQYF.

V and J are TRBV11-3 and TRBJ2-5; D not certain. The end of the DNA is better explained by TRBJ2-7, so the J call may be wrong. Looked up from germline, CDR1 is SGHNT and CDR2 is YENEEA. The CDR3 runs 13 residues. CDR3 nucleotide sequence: TGTGCCAGCAGCTTAGGCAGATCCTACGAGCAGTACTTC. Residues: CASSLGRSYEQYF.